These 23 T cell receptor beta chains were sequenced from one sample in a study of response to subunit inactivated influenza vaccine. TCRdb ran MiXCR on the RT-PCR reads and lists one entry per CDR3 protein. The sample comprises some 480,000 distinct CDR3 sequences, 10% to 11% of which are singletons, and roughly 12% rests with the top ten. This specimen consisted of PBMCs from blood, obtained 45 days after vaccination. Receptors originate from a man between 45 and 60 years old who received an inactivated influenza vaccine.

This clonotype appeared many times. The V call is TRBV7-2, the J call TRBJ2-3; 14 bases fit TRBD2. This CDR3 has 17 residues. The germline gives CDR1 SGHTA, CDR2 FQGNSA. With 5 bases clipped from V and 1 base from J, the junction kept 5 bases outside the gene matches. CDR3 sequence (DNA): TGTGCCAGCAGCCCAGCGGGACTAGCGGGGGGCACAGATACGCAGTATTTT. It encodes CASSPAGLAGGTDTQYF.

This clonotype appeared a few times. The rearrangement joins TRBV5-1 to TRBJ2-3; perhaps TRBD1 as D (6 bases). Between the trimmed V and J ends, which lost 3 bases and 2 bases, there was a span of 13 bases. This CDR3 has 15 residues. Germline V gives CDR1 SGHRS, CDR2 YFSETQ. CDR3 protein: CASSSVQGNTDTQYF. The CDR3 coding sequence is TGCGCCAGCAGCTCGGTTCAGGGGAACACAGATACGCAGTATTTT.

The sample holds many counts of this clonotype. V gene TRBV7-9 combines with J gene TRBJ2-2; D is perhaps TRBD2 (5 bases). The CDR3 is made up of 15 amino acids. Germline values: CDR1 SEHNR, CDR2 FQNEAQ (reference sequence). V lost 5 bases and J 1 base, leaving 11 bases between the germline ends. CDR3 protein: CASSIESGNTGELFF. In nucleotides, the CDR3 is TGTGCCAGCAGCATCGAAAGCGGGAACACCGGGGAGCTGTTTTTT. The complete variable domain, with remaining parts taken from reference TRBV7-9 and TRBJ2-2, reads DTGVSQNPRHKITKRGQNVTFRCDPISEHNRLYWYRQTLGQGPEFLTYFQNEAQLEKSRLLSDRFSAERPKGSFSTLEIQRTEQGDSAMYLCASSIESGNTGELFFGEGSRLTVL.

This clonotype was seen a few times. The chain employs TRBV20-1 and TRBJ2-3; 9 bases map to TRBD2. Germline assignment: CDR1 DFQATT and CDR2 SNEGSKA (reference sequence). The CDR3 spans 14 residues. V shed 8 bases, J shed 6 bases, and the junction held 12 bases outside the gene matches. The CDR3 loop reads CSPKRGAQGDTQYF. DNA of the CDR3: TGCAGTCCCAAGCGGGGGGCCCAAGGGGATACGCAGTATTTT.

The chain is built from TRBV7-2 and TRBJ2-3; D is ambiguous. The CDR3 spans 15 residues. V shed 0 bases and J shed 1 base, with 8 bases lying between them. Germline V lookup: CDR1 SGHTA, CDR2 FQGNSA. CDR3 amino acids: CASSLARVGTDTQYF. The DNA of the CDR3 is TGTGCCAGCAGCTTAGCAAGAGTGGGCACAGATACGCAGTATTTT.

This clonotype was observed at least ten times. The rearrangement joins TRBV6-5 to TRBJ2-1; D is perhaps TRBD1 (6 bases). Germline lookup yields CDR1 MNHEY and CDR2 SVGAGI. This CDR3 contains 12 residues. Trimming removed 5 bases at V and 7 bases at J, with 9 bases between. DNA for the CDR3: TGTGCCAGCAGTAGCAGGGGAAATGAGCAGTTCTTC. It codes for CASSSRGNEQFF.

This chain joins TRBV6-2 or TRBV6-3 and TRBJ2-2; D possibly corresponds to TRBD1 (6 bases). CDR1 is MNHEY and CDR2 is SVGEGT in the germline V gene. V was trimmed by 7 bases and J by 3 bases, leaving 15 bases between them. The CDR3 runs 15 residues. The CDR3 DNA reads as TGTGCCAGCATCGACGAGGACAGATACACCGGGGAGCTGTTTTTT. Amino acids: CASIDEDRYTGELFF.

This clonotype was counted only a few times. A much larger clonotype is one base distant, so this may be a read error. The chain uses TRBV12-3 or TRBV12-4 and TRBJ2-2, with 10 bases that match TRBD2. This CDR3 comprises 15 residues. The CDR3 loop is CASSISGRRAGEMFF. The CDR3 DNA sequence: TGTGCCAGCAGTATTAGCGGGAGGAGGGCCGGGGAGATGTTTTTT.

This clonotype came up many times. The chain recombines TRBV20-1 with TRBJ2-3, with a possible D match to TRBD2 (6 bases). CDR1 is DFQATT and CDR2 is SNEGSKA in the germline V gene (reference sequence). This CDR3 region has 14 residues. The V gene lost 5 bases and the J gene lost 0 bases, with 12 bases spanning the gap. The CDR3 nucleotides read TGCAGTGCTGGCTCTAGCGTAAGCACAGATACGCAGTATTTT. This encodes CSAGSSVSTDTQYF.

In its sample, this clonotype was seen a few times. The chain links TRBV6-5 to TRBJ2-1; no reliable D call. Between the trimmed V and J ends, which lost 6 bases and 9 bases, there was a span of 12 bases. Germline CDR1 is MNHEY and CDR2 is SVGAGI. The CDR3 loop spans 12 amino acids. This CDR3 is CASRKRSLEQFF. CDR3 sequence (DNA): TGTGCCAGCAGAAAGAGGAGTCTTGAGCAGTTCTTC.

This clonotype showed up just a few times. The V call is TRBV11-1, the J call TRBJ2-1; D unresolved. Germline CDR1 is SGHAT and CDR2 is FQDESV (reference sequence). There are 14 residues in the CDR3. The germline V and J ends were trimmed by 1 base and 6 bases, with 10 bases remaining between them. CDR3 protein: CASSLGSSSNEQFF. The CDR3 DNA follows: TGTGCCAGCAGCTTAGGGTCAAGCTCCAATGAGCAGTTCTTC.

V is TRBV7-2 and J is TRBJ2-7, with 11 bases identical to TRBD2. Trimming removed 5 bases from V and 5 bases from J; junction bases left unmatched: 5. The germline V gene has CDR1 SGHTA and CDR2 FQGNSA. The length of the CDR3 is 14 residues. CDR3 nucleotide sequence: TGTGCCAGCAGCCCCGAGACTAGCGGGAACGAGCAGTACTTC. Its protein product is CASSPETSGNEQYF.

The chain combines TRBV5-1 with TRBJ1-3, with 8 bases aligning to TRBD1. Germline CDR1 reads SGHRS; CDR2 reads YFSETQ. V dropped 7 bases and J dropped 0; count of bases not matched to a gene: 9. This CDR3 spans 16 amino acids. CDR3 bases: TGCGCCAGCTCCGATGGACAGGGATACTCTGGAAACACCATATATTTT. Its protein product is CASSDGQGYSGNTIYF.

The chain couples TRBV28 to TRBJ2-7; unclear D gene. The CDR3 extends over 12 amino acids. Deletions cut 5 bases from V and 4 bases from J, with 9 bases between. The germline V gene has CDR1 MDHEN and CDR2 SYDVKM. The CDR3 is CASSIYTYEQYF. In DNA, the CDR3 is TGTGCCAGCAGTATATACACTTACGAGCAGTACTTC.

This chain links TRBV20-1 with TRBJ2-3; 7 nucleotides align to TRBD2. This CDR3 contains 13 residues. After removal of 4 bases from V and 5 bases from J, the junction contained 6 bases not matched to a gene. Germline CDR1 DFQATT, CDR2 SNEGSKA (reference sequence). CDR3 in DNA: TGCAGTGCTACCGGTCTAGCGGTAGATACGCAGTATTTT. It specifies CSATGLAVDTQYF.

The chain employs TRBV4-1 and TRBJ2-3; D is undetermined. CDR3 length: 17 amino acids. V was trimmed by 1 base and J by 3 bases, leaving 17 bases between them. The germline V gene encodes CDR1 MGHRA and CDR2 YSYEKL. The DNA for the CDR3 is TGCGCCAGCAGCCAAGCGGCCAGCGCCCAAGGGACAGATACGCAGTATTTT. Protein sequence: CASSQAASAQGTDTQYF.

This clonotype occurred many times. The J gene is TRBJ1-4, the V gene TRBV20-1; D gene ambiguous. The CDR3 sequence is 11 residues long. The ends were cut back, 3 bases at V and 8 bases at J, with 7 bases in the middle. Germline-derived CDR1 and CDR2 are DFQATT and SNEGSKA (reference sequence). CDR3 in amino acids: CSASLQEKLFF. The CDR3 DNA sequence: TGCAGTGCTAGTTTACAGGAAAAACTGTTTTTT.

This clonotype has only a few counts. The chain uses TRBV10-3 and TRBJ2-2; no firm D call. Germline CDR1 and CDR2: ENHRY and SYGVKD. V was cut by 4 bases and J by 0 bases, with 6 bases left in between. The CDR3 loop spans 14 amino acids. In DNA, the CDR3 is TGTGCCATCAGTGCTGGCTCGAACACCGGGGAGCTGTTTTTT. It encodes CAISAGSNTGELFF.

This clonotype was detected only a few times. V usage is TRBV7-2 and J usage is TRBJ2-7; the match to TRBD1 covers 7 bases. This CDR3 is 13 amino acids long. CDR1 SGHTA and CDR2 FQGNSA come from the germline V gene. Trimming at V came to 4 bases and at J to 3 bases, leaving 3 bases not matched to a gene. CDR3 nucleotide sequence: TGTGCCAGCAGCTATACAGGGGTCTACGAGCAGTACTTC. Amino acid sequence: CASSYTGVYEQYF.

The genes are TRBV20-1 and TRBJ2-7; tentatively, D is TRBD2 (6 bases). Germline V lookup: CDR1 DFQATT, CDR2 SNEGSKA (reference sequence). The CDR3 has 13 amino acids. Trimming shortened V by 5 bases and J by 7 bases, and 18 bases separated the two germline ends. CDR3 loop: CSAAGRGSYEQYF. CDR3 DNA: TGCAGTGCTGCAGGTCGGGGGAGTTATGAGCAGTACTTC.

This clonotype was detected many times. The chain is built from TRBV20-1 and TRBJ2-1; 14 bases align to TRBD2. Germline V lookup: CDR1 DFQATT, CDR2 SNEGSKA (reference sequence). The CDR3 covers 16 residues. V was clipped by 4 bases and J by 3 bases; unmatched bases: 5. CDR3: CSAKGLAGGLYNEQFF. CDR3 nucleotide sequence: TGCAGTGCTAAAGGACTAGCGGGAGGCCTCTACAATGAGCAGTTCTTC.

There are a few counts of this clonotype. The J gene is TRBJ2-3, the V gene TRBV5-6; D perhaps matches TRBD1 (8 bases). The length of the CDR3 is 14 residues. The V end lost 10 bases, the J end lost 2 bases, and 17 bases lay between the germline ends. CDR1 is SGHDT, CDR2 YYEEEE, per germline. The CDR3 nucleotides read TGTGCCTCTAGGGGGGGACAGGACACAGATACGCAGTATTTT. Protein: CASRGGQDTDTQYF. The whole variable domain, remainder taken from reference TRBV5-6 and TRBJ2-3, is DAGVTQSPTHLIKTRGQQVTLRCSPKSGHDTVSWYQQALGQGPQFIFQYYEEEERQRGNFPDRFSGHQFPNYSSELNVNALLLGDSALYLCASRGGQDTDTQYFGPGTRLTVL.

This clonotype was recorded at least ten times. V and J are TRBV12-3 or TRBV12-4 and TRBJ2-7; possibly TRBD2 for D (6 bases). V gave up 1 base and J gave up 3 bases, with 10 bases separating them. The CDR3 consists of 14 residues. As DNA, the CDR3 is TGTGCCAGCAGTTTAGGCGGAGGGTTCTACGAGCAGTACTTC. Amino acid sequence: CASSLGGGFYEQYF.